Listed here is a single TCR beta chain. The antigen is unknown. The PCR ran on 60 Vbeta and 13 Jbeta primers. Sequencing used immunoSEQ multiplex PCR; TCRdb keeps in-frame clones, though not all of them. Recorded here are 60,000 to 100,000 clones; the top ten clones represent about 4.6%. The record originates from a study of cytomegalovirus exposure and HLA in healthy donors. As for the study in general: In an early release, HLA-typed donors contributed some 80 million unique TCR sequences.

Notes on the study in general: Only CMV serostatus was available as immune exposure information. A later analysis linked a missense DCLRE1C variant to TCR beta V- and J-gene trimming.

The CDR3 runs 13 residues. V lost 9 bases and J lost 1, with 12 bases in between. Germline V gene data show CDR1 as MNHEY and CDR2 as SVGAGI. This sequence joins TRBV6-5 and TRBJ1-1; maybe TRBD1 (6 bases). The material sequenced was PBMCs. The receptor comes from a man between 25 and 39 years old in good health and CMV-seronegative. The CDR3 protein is CASGQRGNTEAFF. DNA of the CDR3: TGTGCCAGTGGACAGAGGGGGAACACTGAAGCTTTCTTT.